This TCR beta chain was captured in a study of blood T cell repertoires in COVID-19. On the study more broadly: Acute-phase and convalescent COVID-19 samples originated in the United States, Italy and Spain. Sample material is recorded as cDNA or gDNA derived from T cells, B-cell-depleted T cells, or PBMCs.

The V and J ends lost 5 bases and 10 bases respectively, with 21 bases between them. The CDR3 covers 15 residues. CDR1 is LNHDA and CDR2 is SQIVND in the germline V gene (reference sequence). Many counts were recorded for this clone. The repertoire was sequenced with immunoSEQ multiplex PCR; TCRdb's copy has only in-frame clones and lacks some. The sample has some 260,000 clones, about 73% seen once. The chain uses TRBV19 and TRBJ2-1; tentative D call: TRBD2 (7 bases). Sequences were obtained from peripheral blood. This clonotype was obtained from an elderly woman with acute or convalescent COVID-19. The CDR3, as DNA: TGTGCCAGTAGTCCCAGGACTAGGGGGTCGTTAGAGCAGTTCTTC. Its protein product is CASSPRTRGSLEQFF.